This TCR beta chain stems from a study of Graves' ophthalmopathy and Graves' hyperthyroidism. Aged 18 to 65, hyperthyroidism patients had new diagnoses of under 2 months' duration. Excluded were patients with other autoimmune diseases, uncontrolled infections, pregnancy or lactation. Clinical symptoms and serum thyroxine were used for diagnosis; TRAb, thyroid ultrasound and orbital computed tomography were also relied on. This clonotype was seen ten or more times. Amplifying from RNA transcripts, the study obtained TCR beta CDR3 regions. The library came from an HTBI-primed first-round RT-PCR and a second-round multiplex PCR. Using its own MiXCR run on the multiplex PCR reads, TCRdb lists one record per CDR3 protein. Of around 1,000,000 distinct CDR3 sequences in the sample, 35% to 45% were seen once. Trimming at V came to 5 bases and at J to 5 bases, leaving 9 bases not matched to a gene. The CDR3 runs 16 residues. Germline loops: CDR1 KGHDR, CDR2 SFDVKD.

The sample consisted of peripheral blood or thyroid tissue (not recorded which). The chain couples TRBV24-1 to TRBJ2-5; 11 positions match TRBD1. This receptor was identified in an adult man with Graves' hyperthyroidism. CDR3 amino acids: CATSATDRGRVETQYF. CDR3 sequence (DNA): TGTGCCACCAGTGCTACGGACAGGGGGCGCGTGGAGACCCAGTACTTC.